Following are 2 T cell receptor beta chains from one sample sequenced in a study of blood T cell repertoires in COVID-19. TCRdb's copy holds only in-frame clones and misses some; the assay was immunoSEQ multiplex PCR. The profile shows about 300,000 clones, 85% of them singletons. The sample taken for sequencing was PBMCs or T cells enriched from blood (not recorded which). The receptors stem from a woman between 50 and 59 years old who had recovered from COVID-19.

This clone appeared a single time. CDR3 amino acids: CASSTNRGRTEAFF. In nucleotides, the CDR3 is TGTGCCAGTAGCACCAACAGGGGTCGGACTGAAGCTTTCTTT. The chain recombines TRBV19 with TRBJ1-1; 7 bases agree with TRBD1. The CDR3 loop spans 14 amino acids. The germline V gene encodes CDR1 LNHDA and CDR2 SQIVND (reference sequence). The trim removed 6 bases at V and 5 bases at J, leaving 9 bases unmatched.

The V gene is TRBV7-2, the J gene TRBJ2-1; 8 nucleotides line up with TRBD1. J lost 2 bases, V lost 5 bases, and 8 bases had no gene match. The CDR3 contains 16 residues. Germline V gene sequence: CDR1 SGHTA, CDR2 FQGNSA. The CDR3, as DNA: TGTGCCAGCAGCACCGACAGGGGATTGGCCTACAATGAGCAGTTCTTC. Its protein is CASSTDRGLAYNEQFF.